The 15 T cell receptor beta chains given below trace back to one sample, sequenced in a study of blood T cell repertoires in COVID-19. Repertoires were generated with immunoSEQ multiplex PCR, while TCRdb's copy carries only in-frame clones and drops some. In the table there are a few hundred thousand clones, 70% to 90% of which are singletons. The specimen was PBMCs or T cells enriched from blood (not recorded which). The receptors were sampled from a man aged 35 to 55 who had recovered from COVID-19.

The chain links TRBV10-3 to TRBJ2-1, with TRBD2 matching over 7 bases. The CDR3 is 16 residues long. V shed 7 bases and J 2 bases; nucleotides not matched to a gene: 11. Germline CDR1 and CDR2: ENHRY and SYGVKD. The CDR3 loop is CAIIFAKGTTYNEQFF. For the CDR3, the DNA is TGTGCCATCATTTTTGCCAAAGGGACTACCTACAATGAGCAGTTCTTC.

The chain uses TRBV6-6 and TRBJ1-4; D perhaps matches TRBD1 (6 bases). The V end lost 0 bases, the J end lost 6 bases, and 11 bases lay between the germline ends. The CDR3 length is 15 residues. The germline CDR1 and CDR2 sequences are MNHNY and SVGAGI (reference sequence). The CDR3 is CASSYSTRGYEKLFF. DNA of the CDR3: TGTGCCAGCAGTTACTCCACCAGGGGATATGAAAAACTGTTTTTT.

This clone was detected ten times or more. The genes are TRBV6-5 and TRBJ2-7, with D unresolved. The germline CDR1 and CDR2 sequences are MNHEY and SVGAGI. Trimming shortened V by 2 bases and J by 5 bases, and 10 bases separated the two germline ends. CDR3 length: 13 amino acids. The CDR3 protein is CASSYSFRHEQYF. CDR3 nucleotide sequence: TGTGCCAGCAGTTACAGCTTTCGCCACGAGCAGTACTTC.

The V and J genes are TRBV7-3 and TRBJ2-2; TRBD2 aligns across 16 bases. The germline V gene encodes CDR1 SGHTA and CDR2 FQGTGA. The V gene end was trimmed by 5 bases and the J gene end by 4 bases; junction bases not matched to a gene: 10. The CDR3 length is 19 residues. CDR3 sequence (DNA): TGTGCCAGCAGCCCCCAGGGGACTAGCGGGGGGGCCGGCACCGGGGAGCTGTTTTTT. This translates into CASSPQGTSGGAGTGELFF.

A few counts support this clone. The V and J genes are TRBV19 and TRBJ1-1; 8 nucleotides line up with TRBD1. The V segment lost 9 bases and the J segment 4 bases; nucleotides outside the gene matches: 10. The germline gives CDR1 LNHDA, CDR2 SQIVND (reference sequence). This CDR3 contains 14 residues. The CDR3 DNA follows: TGTGCCAGCGAATCCAGGGGGCACGGCACTGAAGCTTTCTTT. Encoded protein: CASESRGHGTEAFF. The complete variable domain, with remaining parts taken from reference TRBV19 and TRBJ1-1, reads DGGITQSPKYLFRKEGQNVTLSCEQNLNHDAMYWYRQDPGQGLRLIYYSQIVNDFQKGDIAEGYSVSREKKESFPLTVTSAQKNPTAFYLCASESRGHGTEAFFGQGTRLTVV.

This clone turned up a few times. The CDR3 sequence: CASSPQTGNQPQHF. For the CDR3, the DNA is TGTGCCAGCTCACCCCAAACGGGGAATCAGCCCCAGCATTTT. The V and J genes are TRBV18 and TRBJ1-5; D is unresolved. Trimming removed 3 bases from V and 4 bases from J, with 10 bases in between. CDR3 length equals 14 residues. The germline V gene encodes CDR1 KGHSH and CDR2 LQKENI.

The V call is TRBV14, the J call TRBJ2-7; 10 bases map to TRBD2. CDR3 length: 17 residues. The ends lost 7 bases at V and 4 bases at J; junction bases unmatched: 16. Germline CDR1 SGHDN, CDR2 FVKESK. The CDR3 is CASILEVLAGVQYEQYF. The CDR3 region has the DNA TGTGCCAGCATCCTAGAGGTCCTAGCGGGAGTCCAGTACGAGCAGTACTTC. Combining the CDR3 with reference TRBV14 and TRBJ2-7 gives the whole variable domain EAGVTQFPSHSVIEKGQTVTLRCDPISGHDNLYWYRRVMGKEIKFLLHFVKESKQDESGMPNNRFLAERTGGTYSTLKVQPAELEDSGVYFCASILEVLAGVQYEQYFGPGTRLTVT.

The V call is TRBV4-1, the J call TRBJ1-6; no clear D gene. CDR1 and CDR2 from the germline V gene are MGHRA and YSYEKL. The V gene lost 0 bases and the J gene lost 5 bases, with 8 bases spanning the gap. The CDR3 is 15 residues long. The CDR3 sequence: CASSQDTANNSPLHF. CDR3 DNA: TGCGCCAGCAGCCAAGACACAGCCAATAATTCACCCCTCCACTTT.

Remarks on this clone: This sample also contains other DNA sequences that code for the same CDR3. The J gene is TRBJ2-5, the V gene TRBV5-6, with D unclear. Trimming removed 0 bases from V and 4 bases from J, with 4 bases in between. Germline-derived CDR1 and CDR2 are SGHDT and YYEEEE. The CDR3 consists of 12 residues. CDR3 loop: CASSLAGETQYF. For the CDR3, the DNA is TGTGCCAGCAGCTTGGCGGGAGAGACCCAGTACTTC.

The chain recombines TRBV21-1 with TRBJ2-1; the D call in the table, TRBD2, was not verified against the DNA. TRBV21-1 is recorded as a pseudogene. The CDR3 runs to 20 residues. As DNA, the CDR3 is TGTGCCAGCAGCAAAGGCTGGGTCCTTTGGCGGGAGGGGGGGGAAAATGAGCAGTTCTTC. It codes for CASSKGWVLWREGGENEQFF.

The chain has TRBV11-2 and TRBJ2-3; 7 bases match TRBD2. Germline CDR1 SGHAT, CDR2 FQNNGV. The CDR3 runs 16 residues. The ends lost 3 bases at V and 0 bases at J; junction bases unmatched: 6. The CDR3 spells CASSFGGSHSTDTQYF. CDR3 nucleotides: TGTGCCAGCAGCTTCGGCGGGAGCCATAGCACAGATACGCAGTATTTT.

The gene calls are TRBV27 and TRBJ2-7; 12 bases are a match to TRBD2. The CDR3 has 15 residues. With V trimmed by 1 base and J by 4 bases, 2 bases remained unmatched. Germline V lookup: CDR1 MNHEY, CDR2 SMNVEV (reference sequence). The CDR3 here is CASSLFGTSGYEQYF. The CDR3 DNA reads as TGTGCCAGCAGTTTATTTGGGACTAGCGGGTACGAGCAGTACTTC.

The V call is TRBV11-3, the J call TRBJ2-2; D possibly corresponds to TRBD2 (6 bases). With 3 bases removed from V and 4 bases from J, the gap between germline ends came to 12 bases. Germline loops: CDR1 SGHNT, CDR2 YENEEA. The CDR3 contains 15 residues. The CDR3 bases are TGTGCCAGCAGCTTGCGGAGGGGAACCACCGGGGAGCTGTTTTTT. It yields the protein CASSLRRGTTGELFF. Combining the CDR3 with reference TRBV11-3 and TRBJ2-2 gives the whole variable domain EAGVVQSPRYKIIEKKQPVAFWCNPISGHNTLYWYLQNLGQGPELLIRYENEEAVDDSQLPKDRFSAERLKGVDSTLKIQPAELGDSAVYLCASSLRRGTTGELFFGEGSRLTVL.

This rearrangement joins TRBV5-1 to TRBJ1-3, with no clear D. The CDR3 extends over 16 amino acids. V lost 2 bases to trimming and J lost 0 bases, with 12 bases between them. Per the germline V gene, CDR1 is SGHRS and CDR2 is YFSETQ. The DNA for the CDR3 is TGCGCCAGCAGCTTCCGGGAATCAATCTCTGGAAACACCATATATTTT. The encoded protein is CASSFRESISGNTIYF.

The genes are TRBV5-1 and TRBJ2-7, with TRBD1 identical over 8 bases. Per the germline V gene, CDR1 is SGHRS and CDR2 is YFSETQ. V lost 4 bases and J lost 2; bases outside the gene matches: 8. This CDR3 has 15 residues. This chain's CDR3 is CASSGGQGITYEQYF. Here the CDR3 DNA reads TGCGCCAGCAGCGGCGGACAGGGTATCACCTACGAGCAGTACTTC.